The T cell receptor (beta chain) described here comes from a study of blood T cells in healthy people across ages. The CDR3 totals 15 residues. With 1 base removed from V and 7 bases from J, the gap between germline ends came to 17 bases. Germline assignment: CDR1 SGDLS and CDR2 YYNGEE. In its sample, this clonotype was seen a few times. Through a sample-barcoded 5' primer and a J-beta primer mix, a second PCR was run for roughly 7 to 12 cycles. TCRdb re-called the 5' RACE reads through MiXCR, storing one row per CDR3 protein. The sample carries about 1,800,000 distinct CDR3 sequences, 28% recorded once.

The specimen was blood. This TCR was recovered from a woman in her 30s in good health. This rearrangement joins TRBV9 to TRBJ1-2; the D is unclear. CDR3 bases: TGTGCCAGCAGCGTACGGGCAGATGGGCAAGGTGGCTACACCTTC. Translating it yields CASSVRADGQGGYTF.